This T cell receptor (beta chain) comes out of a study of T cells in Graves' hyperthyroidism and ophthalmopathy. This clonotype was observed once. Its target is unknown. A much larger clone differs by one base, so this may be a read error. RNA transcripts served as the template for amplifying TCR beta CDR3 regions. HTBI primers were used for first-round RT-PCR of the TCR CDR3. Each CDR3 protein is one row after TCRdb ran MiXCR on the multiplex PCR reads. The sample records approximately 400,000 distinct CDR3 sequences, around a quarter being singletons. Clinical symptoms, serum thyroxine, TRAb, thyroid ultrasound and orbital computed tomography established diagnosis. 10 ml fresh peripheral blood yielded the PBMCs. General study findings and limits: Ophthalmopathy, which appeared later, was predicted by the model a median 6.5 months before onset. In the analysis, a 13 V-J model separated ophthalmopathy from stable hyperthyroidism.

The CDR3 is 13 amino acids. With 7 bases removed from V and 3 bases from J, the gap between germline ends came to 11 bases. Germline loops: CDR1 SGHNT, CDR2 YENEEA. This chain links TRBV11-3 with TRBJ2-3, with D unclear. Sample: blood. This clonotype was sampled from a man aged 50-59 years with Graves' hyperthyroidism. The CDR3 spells CASTIRNTDTQYF. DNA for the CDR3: TGTGCCAGCACCATAAGGAATACAGATACGCAGTATTTT.